One sample yielded the 22 T cell receptor beta chains listed below, sequenced in a study of blood T cells in healthy people across ages. For the second PCR, which ran for roughly 6 to 11 cycles, a sample-barcoded 5' primer and a J-beta primer mix were used. Via MiXCR, TCRdb re-called the 5' RACE reads, giving one row per CDR3 protein. The data show 2 million or so distinct CDR3 sequences, with 49% seen just once and over 2% held by the top ten. The sample taken for sequencing was blood. The source of these receptors is a woman aged 40 to 49 in good health.

The chain uses TRBV4-1 and TRBJ1-6; a possible D gene is TRBD1 (5 bases). The V and J ends lost 1 base and 6 bases respectively, with 13 bases between them. Germline V gene sequence: CDR1 MGHRA, CDR2 YSYEKL. CDR3 size: 16 residues. The CDR3 DNA reads TGCGCCAGCAGCCAAGTAATGGGGGAACTTAATTCACCCCTCCACTTT. Amino acid sequence: CASSQVMGELNSPLHF.

V gene TRBV12-3 or TRBV12-4 combines with J gene TRBJ2-1, with TRBD2 as a possible D gene (5 bases). This CDR3 is built from 15 residues. Trimming stripped 8 bases from V and 4 bases from J, with 18 bases between. The DNA of the CDR3 is TGTGCCAGCCGCGAACTTGGTAGGGAGTACAATGAGCAGTTCTTC. This gives the protein CASRELGREYNEQFF.

This chain connects TRBV7-8 to TRBJ1-1; TRBD1 is a possible D gene (6 bases). Per the germline V gene, CDR1 is SGHVS and CDR2 is FQNEAQ. The CDR3 covers 14 residues. The germline V and J ends were trimmed by 8 bases and 1 base, with 14 bases remaining between them. CDR3 amino acids: CASWETGPNTEAFF. The CDR3 DNA follows: TGTGCCAGCTGGGAAACAGGGCCGAACACTGAAGCTTTCTTT. Drawing the rest from reference TRBV7-8 and TRBJ1-1, the complete variable domain is GAGVSQSPRYKVAKRGQDVALRCDPISGHVSLFWYQQALGQGPEFLTYFQNEAQLDKSGLPSDRFFAERPEGSVSTLKIQRTQQEDSAVYLCASWETGPNTEAFFGQGTRLTVV.

This clonotype came up many times. The chain carries TRBV4-3 and TRBJ2-1; D may be TRBD2 (7 bases). The CDR3 has 15 amino acids. V was pared by 0 bases and J by 7 bases, with 13 bases between. The germline CDR1 and CDR2 sequences are LGHNA and YSLEER. Written as DNA, the CDR3 is TGCGCCAGCAGCCAAGATGAGGGGGGGGGGAATGAGCAGTTCTTC. Translated, it gives CASSQDEGGGNEQFF.

The V gene is TRBV18, the J gene TRBJ1-2, with 8 bases lining up with TRBD1. CDR3 length equals 13 residues. Losses at the gene ends were 3 bases for V and 5 bases for J; bases not matched to a gene: 2. The germline CDR1 and CDR2 sequences are KGHSH and LQKENI. CDR3 residues: CASSPGQEYGYTF. CDR3 bases: TGTGCCAGCTCACCGGGACAGGAATATGGCTACACCTTC.

The rearrangement joins TRBV5-1 to TRBJ2-1; the match to TRBD2 covers 9 bases. V lost 4 bases, J lost 0 bases, and 8 bases stayed unmatched. This CDR3 spans 17 amino acids. The germline V gene has CDR1 SGHRS and CDR2 YFSETQ. CDR3 region: CASSISGGYSSYNEQFF. CDR3 DNA sequence: TGCGCCAGCAGCATTAGCGGGGGTTACAGCTCCTACAATGAGCAGTTCTTC.

This clonotype was detected only a few times. The rearrangement joins TRBV20-1 to TRBJ2-1; D call uncertain. CDR1 and CDR2 (germline): DFQATT, SNEGSKA (reference sequence). The CDR3 spans 14 residues. The V and J ends lost 0 bases and 3 bases respectively, with 9 bases between them. CDR3 residues: CSARDLSGYNEQFF. CDR3 DNA sequence: TGCAGTGCTAGAGATCTTTCCGGCTACAATGAGCAGTTCTTC.

The chain employs TRBV20-1 and TRBJ2-3, with 7 bases that match TRBD2. Germline CDR1 and CDR2: DFQATT and SNEGSKA (reference sequence). The CDR3 runs to 17 residues. The trim removed 0 bases at V and 4 bases at J, leaving 13 bases unmatched. The CDR3 sequence: CSARERWASGYADTQYF. The CDR3, as DNA: TGCAGTGCTAGAGAGAGGTGGGCTAGCGGATATGCAGATACGCAGTATTTT.

This sequence joins TRBV29-1 and TRBJ1-2; 8 nucleotides align to TRBD1. The CDR3 sequence is 12 residues long. Germline CDR1 is SQVTM and CDR2 is ANQGSEA. With V trimmed by 4 bases and J by 5 bases, 3 bases remained unmatched. This chain's CDR3 is CSVADRDYGYTF. The CDR3 DNA reads TGCAGCGTTGCGGACAGGGATTATGGCTACACCTTC.

This sequence joins TRBV20-1 and TRBJ2-3; 9 positions agree with TRBD1. V shed 1 base, J shed 5 bases, and the junction held 13 bases outside the gene matches. Germline CDR1 reads DFQATT; CDR2 reads SNEGSKA (reference sequence). The CDR3 is made up of 17 amino acids. The CDR3 region is CSARGAGQGKFRDTQYF. CDR3 in DNA: TGCAGTGCTAGAGGGGCTGGACAGGGGAAATTTAGAGATACGCAGTATTTT.

The chain carries TRBV28 and TRBJ2-1, with 8 bases matching TRBD2. The J call is in doubt because the DNA end fits TRBJ2-7 better. Looked up from germline, CDR1 is MDHEN and CDR2 is SYDVKM. CDR3 size: 14 residues. The CDR3 DNA follows: TGTGCCAGCAAACCGGGGGGGCCTTACAATGAGCAGTACTTC. Amino acids: CASKPGGPYNEQYF.

The sample holds a few counts of this clonotype. The gene calls are TRBV4-3 and TRBJ2-7; D is uncertain. The germline gives CDR1 LGHNA, CDR2 YSLEER. This CDR3 has 16 amino acids. V was trimmed by 1 base and J by 6 bases, leaving 19 bases between them. CDR3 sequence reads: CASSQVKAPSLPEQYF. CDR3 DNA: TGCGCCAGCAGCCAAGTAAAGGCCCCAAGTCTTCCCGAGCAGTACTTC.

This chain uses TRBV7-9 with TRBJ2-1, with a weak D call TRBD1 (6 bases). The V gene lost 3 bases and the J gene lost 7 bases, with 13 bases spanning the gap. Germline CDR1 SEHNR, CDR2 FQNEAQ (reference sequence). There are 14 residues in the CDR3. The chain's CDR3 is CASSFGTSWNEQFF. The CDR3 DNA reads TGTGCCAGCAGCTTCGGGACATCGTGGAATGAGCAGTTCTTC.

In its sample, this clonotype was seen a few times. J is TRBJ2-1 and V is TRBV6-1; D is unresolved. Trimming stripped 2 bases from V and 6 bases from J, with 2 bases between. CDR1 is MNHNS and CDR2 is SASEGT in the germline V gene. This CDR3 has 11 residues. As DNA, the CDR3 is TGTGCCAGCAGTGAAACCAATGAGCAGTTCTTC. Encoded protein: CASSETNEQFF.

The chain uses TRBV20-1 and TRBJ2-7; the match to TRBD1 covers 11 bases. CDR1 and CDR2 from the germline V gene are DFQATT and SNEGSKA (reference sequence). The CDR3 runs to 14 residues. After removal of 5 bases from V and 1 base from J, the junction contained 4 bases not matched to a gene. The CDR3 sequence: CSAPDRGPSYEQYF. The CDR3 DNA reads TGCAGTGCTCCGGACAGGGGGCCTTCCTACGAGCAGTACTTC.

The chain carries TRBV7-9 and TRBJ1-2; D might be TRBD1 (6 bases). The V and J ends lost 2 bases and 6 bases respectively, with 16 bases between them. The CDR3 length is 15 residues. Germline V lookup: CDR1 SEHNR, CDR2 FQNEAQ (reference sequence). Here the CDR3 reads CASSLTRGGADGYTF. CDR3 coding DNA: TGTGCCAGCAGCTTAACCCGCGGGGGGGCGGATGGCTACACCTTC.

The V and J genes are TRBV6-4 and TRBJ1-2; no definite D call. Deletions cut 10 bases from V and 4 bases from J, with 16 bases between. Germline V gene sequence: CDR1 MRHNA, CDR2 SNTAGT. The CDR3 has 13 residues. The CDR3 spells CANRSGIRYGYTF. The CDR3 bases are TGTGCCAACCGATCCGGCATACGCTATGGCTACACCTTC.

In this sample, this clonotype turned up a few times. The J gene is TRBJ2-2, the V gene TRBV6-4; weak D call: TRBD2 (5 bases). V shed 5 bases and J shed 4 bases, with 5 bases lying between them. The CDR3 has 12 residues. Looked up from germline, CDR1 is MRHNA and CDR2 is SNTAGT. CDR3 DNA: TGTGCCAGCAGTCGGGGCACCGGGGAGCTGTTTTTT. This gives the protein CASSRGTGELFF.

Only a few counts were recorded for this clonotype. V gene TRBV7-2 combines with J gene TRBJ1-6; tentatively, D is TRBD1 (5 bases). The CDR3 extends over 14 amino acids. The V and J ends lost 4 bases and 9 bases respectively, with 13 bases between them. From germline, CDR1 is SGHTA and CDR2 FQGNSA. CDR3 in amino acids: CASSSQGTGSPLHF. Written as DNA, the CDR3 is TGTGCCAGCAGCTCCCAGGGAACCGGTTCACCCCTCCACTTT.

The V gene is TRBV7-2, the J gene TRBJ2-1, with TRBD1 matching over 9 bases. Germline V gene sequence: CDR1 SGHTA, CDR2 FQGNSA. The CDR3 consists of 15 residues. The J segment lost 9 bases and the V segment lost 4 bases, leaving 10 bases of the junction unmatched. CDR3 coding DNA: TGTGCCAGCAGCTCAGGACAGGGGACGGAATCTGAGCAGTTCTTC. This codes for CASSSGQGTESEQFF.

This clonotype occurred a few times. V gene TRBV4-3 combines with J gene TRBJ2-1, with 8 bases matching TRBD2. From germline, CDR1 is LGHNA and CDR2 YSLEER. The CDR3 runs to 16 residues. With 1 base clipped from V and 4 bases from J, the junction kept 6 bases outside the gene matches. CDR3 protein: CASSQVIGTRYNEQFF. CDR3 in DNA: TGCGCCAGCAGCCAAGTTATAGGGACTAGATACAATGAGCAGTTCTTC.

The sample holds a few counts of this clonotype. This chain uses TRBV4-3 with TRBJ1-2; a possible D gene is TRBD1 (5 bases). This CDR3 is 15 amino acids long. Trimming shortened V by 8 bases and J by 5 bases, and 21 bases separated the two germline ends. The germline V gene has CDR1 LGHNA and CDR2 YSLEER. The CDR3 nucleotides are TGCGCCAGCGGTGGGGGGGAAGGGGCGATTTATGGCTACACCTTC. Translated: CASGGGEGAIYGYTF.